This T cell receptor (beta chain) originates from a study of regulatory T cells in long-lasting Graves disease listed by TCRdb under 2021. For the study in its entirety: Persistent Graves' disease was defined as antithyroid drug treatment for over 5 years with persistently positive TSH receptor autoantibodies. This study used TCR sequencing and RNA sequencing of peripheral blood to compare persistent Graves' disease patients against newly diagnosed Graves' disease patients. The study took place in China and was registered as a clinical trial. TCR sequencing covered around 13 persistent and roughly 20 newly diagnosed Graves' disease patients, around 35 samples in total. On average, persistent Graves' disease patients in the clinical cohort had been on antithyroid drugs for about 9.7 years. The study at large found these results: Lower TCR Shannon entropy and fewer highly expanded clones were observed in persistent Graves' disease patients than in newly diagnosed patients, which suggested clonal expansion. As a limitation, the authors acknowledged that the small sample size may reduce accuracy. Persistent patients shared more public clonotypes among themselves (under 3,000) than newly diagnosed patients did (approximately 870). Persistent disease showed preferential use of TRBV28, TRBJ1-2 and TRBJ2-5, whereas newly diagnosed disease favored TRBV20-1 and TRBJ2-1. Because the primary lesion, thyroid tissue, could not be accessed, the study looked at peripheral blood alone. Sequencing and analysis were restricted to the TCR beta chain.

The library was made by multiplex PCR. Sequencer: Illumina HiSeq 4000. CDR3 regions were amplified by Arm-PCR with iRepertoire HTBI primers to construct TCR beta libraries. PCR products were gel purified before sequencing. The published analysis was carried out like this. A total of fewer than 80 TRBV and 14 TRBJ segments were identified across samples and were used for gene usage analysis of CDR3 amino acid clonotypes. Filtered high-quality paired reads were merged into contigs using COPE and FqMerger. Contigs were aligned with BLAST to IMGT TRBV, TRBD and TRBJ reference genes, and CDR3 was defined per IMGT. Any clonotype with a frequency above 0.1% was counted as a highly expanded clone. Shannon entropy was used to measure repertoire diversity, and the Gini coefficient was used to measure V-J evenness. A clonotype found in more than one individual was treated as public. Using fastp at Q25 and MiXCR, TCRdb reprocessed the public reads and kept productive beta chains. Each CDR3 protein gets just one entry, which takes the most common genes and DNA from the rows behind it. The V and J calls, along with clone size, are taken from TCRdb and not from the paper's own processing. The sample records more than 300,000 distinct CDR3 sequences, about 18% of which are singletons. The ten most abundant clones make up less than 30% of the sample.

What the time point label conveys for this sample: persistent/refractory GD, antithyroid drugs over 5 years with positive TRAb. RNA was extracted from PBMCs in TRIzol for both TCR sequencing and RNA sequencing. The diagnosis of Graves' disease followed American Thyroid Association guidelines. Patients were recruited from an endocrinology department in Xi'an, China. Each patient gave approximately 9.7 milliliters of peripheral blood, collected in an EDTA anticoagulant tube. Ficoll Paque Plus density gradient separation was used to isolate PBMCs, and no further T cell sorting was done. An Agilent 2100 Bioanalyzer and agarose gel were used to check RNA quality, while a NanoDrop 2000 measured RNA concentration. This clonotype was seen a handful of times. Its cognate antigen has yet to be identified. The input lacks base qualities; no much larger clone sits a single base away. The cysteine opens and the phenylalanine closes a CDR3 of 14 amino acids. Left in the record is the CDR3 DNA by itself, 42 bases read in frame from the first base. Via the germline V gene, CDR1 is SQVTM and CDR2 ANQGSEA. Deletion took 4 bases off V and 6 bases off J, with a span of 19 bases between the germline ends.

This chain joins TRBV29-1 to TRBJ2-7; the D gene is unclear. The sequence was collected from a female donor with Graves disease. The sample here was peripheral blood mononuclear cells (PBMCs), taken when the disease was refractory, from a patient treated with antithyroid drugs. The CDR3: CSVVLQPNGGEQYF. The DNA is TGCAGCGTTGTCCTCCAACCAAACGGCGGCGAGCAGTACTTC.